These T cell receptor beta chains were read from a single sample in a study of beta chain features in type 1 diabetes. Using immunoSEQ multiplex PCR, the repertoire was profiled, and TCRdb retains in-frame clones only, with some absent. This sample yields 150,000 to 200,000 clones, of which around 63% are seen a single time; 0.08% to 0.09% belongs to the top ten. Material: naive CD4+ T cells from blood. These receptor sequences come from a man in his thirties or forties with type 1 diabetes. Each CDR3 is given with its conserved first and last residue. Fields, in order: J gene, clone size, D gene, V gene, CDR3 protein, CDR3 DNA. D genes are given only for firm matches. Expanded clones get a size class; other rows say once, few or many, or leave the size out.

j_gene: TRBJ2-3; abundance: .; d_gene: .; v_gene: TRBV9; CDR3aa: CASSVDGRGYGTQYF; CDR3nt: TGTGCCAGCAGCGTAGACGGCAGAGGTTATGGTACGCAGTATTTT
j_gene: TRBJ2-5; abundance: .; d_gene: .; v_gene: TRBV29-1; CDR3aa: CSVELTQETQYF; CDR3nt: TGCAGCGTTGAATTGACCCAAGAGACCCAGTACTTC
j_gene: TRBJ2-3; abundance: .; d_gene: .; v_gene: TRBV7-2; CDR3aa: CASSLRGNRDTQYF; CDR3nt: TGTGCCAGCAGCTTAAGGGGGAACCGGGATACGCAGTATTTT
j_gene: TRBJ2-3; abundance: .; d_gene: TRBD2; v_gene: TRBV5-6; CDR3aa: CASSELPGLHTDTQYF; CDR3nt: TGTGCCAGCAGCGAATTACCGGGACTACACACAGATACGCAGTATTTT
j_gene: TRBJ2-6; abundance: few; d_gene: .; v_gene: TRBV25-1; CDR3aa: CASSEFEGTSGANVLTF; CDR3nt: TGTGCCAGCAGTGAATTTGAAGGAACCTCTGGGGCCAACGTCCTGACTTTC
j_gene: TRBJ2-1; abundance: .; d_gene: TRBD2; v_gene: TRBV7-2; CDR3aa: CASSPERGSYNEQFF; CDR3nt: TGTGCCAGCAGCCCAGAGCGGGGCTCCTACAATGAGCAGTTCTTC
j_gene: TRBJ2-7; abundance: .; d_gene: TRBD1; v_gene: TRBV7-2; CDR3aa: CASSSGQSSKQYF; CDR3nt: TGTGCCAGCAGCTCGGGACAGTCGAGTAAGCAGTACTTC
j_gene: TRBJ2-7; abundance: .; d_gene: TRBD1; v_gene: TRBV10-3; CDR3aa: CATWTGFYEQYF; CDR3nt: TGTGCCACCTGGACAGGATTCTACGAGCAGTACTTC
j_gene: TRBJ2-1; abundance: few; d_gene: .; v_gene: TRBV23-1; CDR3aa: CASSKAPGEQFF; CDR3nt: TGCGCCAGCAGTAAGGCACCCGGGGAGCAGTTCTTC
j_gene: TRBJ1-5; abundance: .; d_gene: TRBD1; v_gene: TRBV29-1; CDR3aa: CSVELQGMGTQHF; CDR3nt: TGCAGCGTTGAGTTACAGGGGATGGGCACGCAGCATTTT
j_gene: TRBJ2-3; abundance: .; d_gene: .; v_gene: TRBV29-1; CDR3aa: CSVERGARGTDTQYF; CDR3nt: TGCAGCGTTGAACGAGGGGCCCGGGGCACAGATACGCAGTATTTT
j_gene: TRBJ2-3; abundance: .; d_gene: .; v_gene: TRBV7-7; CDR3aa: CASSLAMAGGDTQYF; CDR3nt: TGTGCCAGCAGCTTAGCCATGGCAGGCGGAGATACGCAGTATTTT
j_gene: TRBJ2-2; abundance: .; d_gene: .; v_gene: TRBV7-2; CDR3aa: CASSFGLELFF; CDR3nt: TGTGCCAGCAGCTTTGGGCTGGAGCTGTTTTTT
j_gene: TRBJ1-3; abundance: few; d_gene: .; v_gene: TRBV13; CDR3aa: CASMDSSGNTIYF; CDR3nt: TGTGCCAGCATGGACAGCTCTGGAAACACCATATATTTT
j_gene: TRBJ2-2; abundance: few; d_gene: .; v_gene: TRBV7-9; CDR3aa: CASSFWDTGELFF; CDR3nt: TGTGCCAGCAGCTTCTGGGACACCGGGGAGCTGTTTTTT
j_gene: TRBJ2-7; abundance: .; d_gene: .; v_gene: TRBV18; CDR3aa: CASSTTEHSYEQYF; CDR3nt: TGTGCCAGCTCTACCACGGAACATTCCTACGAGCAGTACTTC